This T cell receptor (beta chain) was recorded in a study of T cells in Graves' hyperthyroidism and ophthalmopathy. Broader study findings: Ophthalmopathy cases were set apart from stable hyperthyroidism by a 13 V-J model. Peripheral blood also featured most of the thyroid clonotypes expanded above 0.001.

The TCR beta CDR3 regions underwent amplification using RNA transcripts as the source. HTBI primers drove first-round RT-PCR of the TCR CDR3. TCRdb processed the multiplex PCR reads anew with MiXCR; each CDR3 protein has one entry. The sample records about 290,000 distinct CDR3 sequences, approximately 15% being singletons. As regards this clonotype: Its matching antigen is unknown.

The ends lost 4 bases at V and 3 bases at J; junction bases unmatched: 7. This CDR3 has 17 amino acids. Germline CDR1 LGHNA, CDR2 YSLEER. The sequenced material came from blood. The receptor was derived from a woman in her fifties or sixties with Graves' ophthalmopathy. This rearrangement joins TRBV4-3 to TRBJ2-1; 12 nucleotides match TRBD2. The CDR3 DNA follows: TGCGCCAGCAGCCCCAACAGACTAGCGGGAGTCTACAATGAGCAGTTCTTC. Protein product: CASSPNRLAGVYNEQFF.